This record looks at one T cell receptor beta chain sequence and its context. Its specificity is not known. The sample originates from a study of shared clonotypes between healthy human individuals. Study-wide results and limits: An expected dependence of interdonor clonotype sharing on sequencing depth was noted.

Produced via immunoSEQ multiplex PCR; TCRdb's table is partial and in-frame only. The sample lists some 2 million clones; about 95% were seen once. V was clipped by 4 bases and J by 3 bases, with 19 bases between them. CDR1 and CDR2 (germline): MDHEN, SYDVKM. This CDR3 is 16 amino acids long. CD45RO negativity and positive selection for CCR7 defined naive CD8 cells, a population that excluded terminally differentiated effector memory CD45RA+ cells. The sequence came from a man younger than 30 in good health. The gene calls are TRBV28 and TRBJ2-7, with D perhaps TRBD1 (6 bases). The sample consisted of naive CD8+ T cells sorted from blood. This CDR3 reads CASSSPPGQSRYEQYF. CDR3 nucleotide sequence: TGTGCCAGCAGTTCACCGCCGGGACAATCCCGCTACGAGCAGTACTTC.